This TCR beta chain was identified in a study of Tregs in tolerant kidney transplant recipients. Sequenced by immunoSEQ multiplex PCR; TCRdb stores in-frame clones only, minus some. This table has tens of thousands of clones, 84% appearing once. There are 9 residues in the CDR3. The germline V and J ends were trimmed by 6 bases and 10 bases, with 1 base remaining between them. Germline CDR1 MNHNY, CDR2 SVGAGI (reference sequence). Source material: CD4+ T cells from blood. The rearrangement links TRBV6-6 to TRBJ1-6; D is undetermined. This clonotype was sampled from a human donor in good health. This chain's CDR3 is CASRSPLHF. DNA of the CDR3: TGTGCCAGCAGATCACCCCTCCACTTT.